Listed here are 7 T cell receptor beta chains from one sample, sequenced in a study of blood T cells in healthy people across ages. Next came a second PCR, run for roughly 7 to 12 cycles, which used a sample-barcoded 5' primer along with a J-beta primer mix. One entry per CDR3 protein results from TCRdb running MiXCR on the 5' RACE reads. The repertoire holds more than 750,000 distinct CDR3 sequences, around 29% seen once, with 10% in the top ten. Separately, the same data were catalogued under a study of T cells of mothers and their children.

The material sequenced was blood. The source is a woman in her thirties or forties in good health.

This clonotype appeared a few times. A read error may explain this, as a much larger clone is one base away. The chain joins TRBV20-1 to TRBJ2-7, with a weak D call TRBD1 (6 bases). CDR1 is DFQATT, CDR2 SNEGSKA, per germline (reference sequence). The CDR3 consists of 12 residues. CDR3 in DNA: TGCAGGGCTAGAGGGGGCTCCTACGAGCAGTACTTC. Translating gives CRARGGSYEQYF.

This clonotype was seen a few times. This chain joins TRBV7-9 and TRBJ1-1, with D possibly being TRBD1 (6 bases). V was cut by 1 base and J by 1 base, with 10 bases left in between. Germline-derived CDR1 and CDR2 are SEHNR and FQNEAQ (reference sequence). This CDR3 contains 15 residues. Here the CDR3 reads CASSLGTVQNTEAFF. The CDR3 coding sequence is TGTGCCAGCAGCTTAGGGACAGTTCAGAACACTGAAGCTTTCTTT.

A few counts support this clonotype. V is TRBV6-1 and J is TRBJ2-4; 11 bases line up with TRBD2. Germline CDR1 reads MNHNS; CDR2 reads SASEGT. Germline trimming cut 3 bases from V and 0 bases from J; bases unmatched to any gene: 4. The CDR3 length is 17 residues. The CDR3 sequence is CASSERLAGIAKNIQYF. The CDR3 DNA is TGTGCCAGCAGTGAGAGACTAGCGGGGATAGCCAAAAACATTCAGTACTTC.

The CDR3 loop reads CASSTQGMGTDTQYF. As DNA, the CDR3 is TGCGCCAGCAGCACACAGGGGATGGGCACAGATACGCAGTATTTT. This chain links TRBV5-1 with TRBJ2-3, with 7 bases lining up with TRBD1. CDR1 and CDR2 from the germline V gene are SGHRS and YFSETQ. The CDR3 sequence is 15 residues long. V lost 4 bases to trimming and J lost 1 base; unmatched junction nucleotides: 6.

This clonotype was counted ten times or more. CDR3 protein: CASSGGRVETQYF. The DNA for the CDR3 is TGTGCCAGCAGTGGGGGCAGGGTAGAGACCCAGTACTTC. The chain couples TRBV6-1 to TRBJ2-5; D might be TRBD1 (5 bases). The V gene lost 4 bases and the J gene lost 4 bases, with 10 bases spanning the gap. The CDR3 loop spans 13 amino acids. Germline V gives CDR1 MNHNS, CDR2 SASEGT.

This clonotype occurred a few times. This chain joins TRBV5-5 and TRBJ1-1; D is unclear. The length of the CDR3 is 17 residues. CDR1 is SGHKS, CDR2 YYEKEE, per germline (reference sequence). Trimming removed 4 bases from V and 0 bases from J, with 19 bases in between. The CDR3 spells CASSHGFPSLLNTEAFF. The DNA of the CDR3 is TGTGCCAGCAGCCACGGGTTCCCAAGTTTGCTGAACACTGAAGCTTTCTTT.

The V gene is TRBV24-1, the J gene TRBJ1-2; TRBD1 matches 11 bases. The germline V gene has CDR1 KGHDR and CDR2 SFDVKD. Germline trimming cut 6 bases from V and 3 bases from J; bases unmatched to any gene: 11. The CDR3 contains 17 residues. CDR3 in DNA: TGTGCCACCAGTTCCTGGACAGGGGGCGACCAAGACTATGGCTACACCTTC. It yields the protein CATSSWTGGDQDYGYTF.